The next 4 T cell receptor beta chains were all read from a single sample in a study of OX40 agonist ivuxolimab in advanced cancers. Clones were read by immunoSEQ multiplex PCR, and TCRdb kept only the in-frame ones, dropping some. This sample yields 65,000 to 85,000 clones, of which roughly 86% are seen a single time; about 2.5% belongs to the top ten. This specimen was CD4+ or CD8+ T cells sorted from blood, taken in a trial of the OX40 agonist ivuxolimab. The source is an adult with an advanced solid tumor such as melanoma, head and neck, liver or kidney cancer.

The rearrangement joins TRBV21-1 to TRBJ2-7; the table's D call, TRBD2, was not checked against the DNA. TRBV21-1 is a pseudogene segment. The CDR3 loop spans 14 amino acids. CDR3 DNA sequence: TGTGCCAGCAGCAAAGGGCCGGGGGTAGCCGAGCAGTACGTC. It is translated as CASSKGPGVAEQYV.

Only one count was recorded for this clone. This chain links TRBV7-2 with TRBJ1-2; D remains unclear. Trimming removed 2 bases at V and 3 bases at J, with 22 bases between. Germline-derived CDR1 and CDR2 are SGHTA and FQGNSA. The length of the CDR3 is 18 residues. The CDR3 sequence: CASSLKTEGSVYHYGYTF. CDR3 nucleotides: TGTGCCAGCAGCTTAAAGACCGAAGGTTCTGTCTATCACTATGGCTACACCTTC.

V usage is TRBV7-6 and J usage is TRBJ2-3; no firm D call. Germline CDR1 is SGHVS and CDR2 is FNYEAQ. V was shortened by 0 bases and J by 0 bases, with 4 bases between the two germline ends. There are 14 residues in the CDR3. The CDR3 is CASSLAQSTDTQYF. CDR3 DNA: TGTGCCAGCAGCTTAGCACAGAGCACAGATACGCAGTATTTT.

Only one count was recorded for this clone. This chain joins TRBV9 and TRBJ1-2; D is possibly TRBD1 (6 bases). V shed 4 bases and J shed 5 bases, with 18 bases lying between them. The CDR3 sequence is 15 residues long. The germline gives CDR1 SGDLS, CDR2 YYNGEE. CDR3 sequence: CASSPRDSRGYGYTF. CDR3 in DNA: TGTGCCAGCAGCCCTCGGGACTCAAGGGGGTATGGCTACACCTTC. Full variable domain (remainder filled in from reference TRBV9 and TRBJ1-2): DSGVTQTPKHLITATGQRVTLRCSPRSGDLSVYWYQQSLDQGLQFLIQYYNGEERAKGNILERFSAQQFPDLHSELNLSSLELGDSALYFCASSPRDSRGYGYTFGSGTRLTVV.